This T cell receptor (beta chain) emerged from a study of blood T cells in healthy people across ages. Study results and caveats: Across samples, TCR beta diversity tracked strongly with naive T cell percentage.

Alongside a J-beta primer mix, a sample-barcoded 5' primer served in a second PCR lasting about 6 to 11 cycles. TCRdb ran MiXCR on the 5' RACE reads and lists one entry per CDR3 protein. Counted here are roughly 930,000 distinct CDR3 sequences, roughly 48% occurring once; the ten biggest clones make up around an eighth. Each sample provided at least 5.5 micrograms of extracted total RNA. CDR1 SGHRS and CDR2 YFSETQ come from the germline V gene. CDR3 length: 13 amino acids. Trimming took 4 bases from V and 9 from J, leaving 14 bases between them. Only one count was recorded for this clonotype. What it recognizes is unknown.

The sequence came from a man aged 25 to 40 in good health. V is TRBV5-1 and J is TRBJ2-1, with D possibly being TRBD2 (5 bases). The source material was blood. The CDR3 DNA is TGCGCCAGCAGCCCCCAGTCGGGAAGTGAGCAGTTCTTC. Translating it yields CASSPQSGSEQFF.